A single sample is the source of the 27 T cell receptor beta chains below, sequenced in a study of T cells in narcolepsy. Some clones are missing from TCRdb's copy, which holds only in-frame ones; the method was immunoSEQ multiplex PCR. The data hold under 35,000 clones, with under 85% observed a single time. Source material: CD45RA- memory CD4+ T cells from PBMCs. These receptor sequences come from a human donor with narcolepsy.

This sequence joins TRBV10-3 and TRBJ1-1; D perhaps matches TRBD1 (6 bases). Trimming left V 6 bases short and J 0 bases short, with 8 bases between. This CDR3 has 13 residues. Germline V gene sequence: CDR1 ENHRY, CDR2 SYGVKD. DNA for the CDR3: TGTGCCATCAGGAGGACAGTGAACACTGAAGCTTTCTTT. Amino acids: CAIRRTVNTEAFF.

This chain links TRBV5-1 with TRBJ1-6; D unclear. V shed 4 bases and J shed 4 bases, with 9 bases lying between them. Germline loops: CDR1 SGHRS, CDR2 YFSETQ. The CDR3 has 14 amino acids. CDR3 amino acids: CASSPDGYNSPLHF. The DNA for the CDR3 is TGCGCCAGCAGCCCGGACGGGTATAATTCACCCCTCCACTTT. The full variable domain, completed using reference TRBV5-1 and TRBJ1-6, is KAGVTQTPRYLIKTRGQQVTLSCSPISGHRSVSWYQQTPGQGLQFLFEYFSETQRNKGNFPGRFSGRQFSNSRSEMNVSTLELGDSALYLCASSPDGYNSPLHFGNGTRLTVT.

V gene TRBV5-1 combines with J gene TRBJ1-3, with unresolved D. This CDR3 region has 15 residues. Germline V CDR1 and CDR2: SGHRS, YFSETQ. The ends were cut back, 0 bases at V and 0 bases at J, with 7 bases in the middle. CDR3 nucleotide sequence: TGCGCCAGCAGCTTGGCGGGGTACTCTGGAAACACCATATATTTT. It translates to CASSLAGYSGNTIYF.

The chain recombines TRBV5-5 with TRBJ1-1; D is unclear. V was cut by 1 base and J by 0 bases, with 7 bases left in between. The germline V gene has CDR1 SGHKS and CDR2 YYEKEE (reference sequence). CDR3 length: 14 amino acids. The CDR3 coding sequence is TGTGCCAGCAGCTTGCAACGGATGAACACTGAAGCTTTCTTT. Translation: CASSLQRMNTEAFF. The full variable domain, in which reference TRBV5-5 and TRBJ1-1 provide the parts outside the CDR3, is DAGVTQSPTHLIKTRGQQVTLRCSPISGHKSVSWYQQVLGQGPQFIFQYYEKEERGRGNFPDRFSARQFPNYSSELNVNALLLGDSALYLCASSLQRMNTEAFFGQGTRLTVV.

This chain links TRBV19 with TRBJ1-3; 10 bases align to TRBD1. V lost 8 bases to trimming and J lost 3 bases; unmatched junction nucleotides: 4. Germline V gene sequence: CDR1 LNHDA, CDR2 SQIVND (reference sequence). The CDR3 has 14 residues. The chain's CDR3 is CASWDRGNGNTIYF. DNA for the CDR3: TGTGCCAGTTGGGACAGGGGAAATGGAAACACCATATATTTT. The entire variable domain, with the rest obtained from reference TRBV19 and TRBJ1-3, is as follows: DGGITQSPKYLFRKEGQNVTLSCEQNLNHDAMYWYRQDPGQGLRLIYYSQIVNDFQKGDIAEGYSVSREKKESFPLTVTSAQKNPTAFYLCASWDRGNGNTIYFGEGSWLTVV.

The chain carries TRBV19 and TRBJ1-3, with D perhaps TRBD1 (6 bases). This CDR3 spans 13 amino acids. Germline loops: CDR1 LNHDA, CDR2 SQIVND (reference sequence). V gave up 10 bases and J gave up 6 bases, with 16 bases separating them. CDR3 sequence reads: CATQGPSLNTIYF. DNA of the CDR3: TGTGCCACCCAGGGGCCCTCCCTAAACACCATATATTTT. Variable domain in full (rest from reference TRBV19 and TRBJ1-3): DGGITQSPKYLFRKEGQNVTLSCEQNLNHDAMYWYRQDPGQGLRLIYYSQIVNDFQKGDIAEGYSVSREKKESFPLTVTSAQKNPTAFYLCATQGPSLNTIYFGEGSWLTVV.

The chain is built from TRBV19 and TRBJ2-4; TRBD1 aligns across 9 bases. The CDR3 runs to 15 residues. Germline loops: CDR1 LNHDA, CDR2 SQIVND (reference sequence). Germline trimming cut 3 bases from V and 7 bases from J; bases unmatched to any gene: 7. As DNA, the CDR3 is TGTGCCAGTAGTATTAGGGGGGACAGGGAGAACATTCAGTACTTC. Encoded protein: CASSIRGDRENIQYF. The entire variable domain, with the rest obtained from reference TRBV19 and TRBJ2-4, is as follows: DGGITQSPKYLFRKEGQNVTLSCEQNLNHDAMYWYRQDPGQGLRLIYYSQIVNDFQKGDIAEGYSVSREKKESFPLTVTSAQKNPTAFYLCASSIRGDRENIQYFGAGTRLSVL.

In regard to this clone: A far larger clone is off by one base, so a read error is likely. The CDR3 coding sequence is TGTGCCAGCAGCTTCTCGAGGAGGGAGACCCAGTACTTC. Its protein product is CASSFSRRETQYF. V usage is TRBV6-1 and J usage is TRBJ2-5; TRBD2 might be the D (5 bases). This CDR3 spans 13 amino acids. V shed 6 bases and J shed 5 bases, with 13 bases lying between them. Germline V lookup: CDR1 MNHNS, CDR2 SASEGT.

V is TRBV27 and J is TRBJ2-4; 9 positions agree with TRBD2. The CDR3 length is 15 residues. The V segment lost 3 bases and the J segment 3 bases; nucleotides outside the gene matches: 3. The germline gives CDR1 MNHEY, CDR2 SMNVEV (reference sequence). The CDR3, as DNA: TGTGCCAGCAGTTTCAGCGGGGGGCGCAAAAACATTCAGTACTTC. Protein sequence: CASSFSGGRKNIQYF.

The CDR3 is CASSQTAGGEQFF. The CDR3 DNA reads TGCGCCAGCAGCCAGACGGCAGGAGGTGAGCAGTTCTTC. This chain joins TRBV4-1 and TRBJ2-1; D possibly corresponds to TRBD2 (5 bases). This CDR3 contains 13 residues. Germline V gene data show CDR1 as MGHRA and CDR2 as YSYEKL. V lost 3 bases and J lost 9, with 12 bases in between.

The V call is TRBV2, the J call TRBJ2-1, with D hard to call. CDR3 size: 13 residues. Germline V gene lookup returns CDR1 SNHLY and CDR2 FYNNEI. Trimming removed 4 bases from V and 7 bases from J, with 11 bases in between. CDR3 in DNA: TGTGCCAGCAGTGTATCGCGGATAAATGAGCAGTTCTTC. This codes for CASSVSRINEQFF.

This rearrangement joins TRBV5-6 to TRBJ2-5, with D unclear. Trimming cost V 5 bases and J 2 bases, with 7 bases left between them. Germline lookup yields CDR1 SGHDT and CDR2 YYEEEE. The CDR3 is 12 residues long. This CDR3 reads CASRGFQETQYF. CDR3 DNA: TGTGCCAGCAGGGGGTTTCAAGAGACCCAGTACTTC. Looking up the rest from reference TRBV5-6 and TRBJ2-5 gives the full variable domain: DAGVTQSPTHLIKTRGQQVTLRCSPKSGHDTVSWYQQALGQGPQFIFQYYEEEERQRGNFPDRFSGHQFPNYSSELNVNALLLGDSALYLCASRGFQETQYFGPGTRLLVL.

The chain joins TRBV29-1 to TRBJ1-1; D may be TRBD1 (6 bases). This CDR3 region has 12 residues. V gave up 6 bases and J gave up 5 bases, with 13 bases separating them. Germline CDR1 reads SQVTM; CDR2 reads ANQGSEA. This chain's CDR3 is CSVYRAATEAFF. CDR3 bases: TGCAGCGTCTACAGGGCTGCAACTGAAGCTTTCTTT. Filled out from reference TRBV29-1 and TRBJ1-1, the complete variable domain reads SAVISQKPSRDICQRGTSLTIQCQVDSQVTMMFWYRQQPGQSLTLIATANQGSEATYESGFVIDKFPISRPNLTFSTLTVSNMSPEDSSIYLCSVYRAATEAFFGQGTRLTVV.

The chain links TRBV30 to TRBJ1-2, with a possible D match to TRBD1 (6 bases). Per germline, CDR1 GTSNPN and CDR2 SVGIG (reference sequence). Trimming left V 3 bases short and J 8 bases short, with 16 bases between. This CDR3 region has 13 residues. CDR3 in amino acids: CAWSRDKGGGYTF. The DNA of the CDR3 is TGTGCCTGGAGCCGGGACAAGGGTGGAGGCTACACCTTC.

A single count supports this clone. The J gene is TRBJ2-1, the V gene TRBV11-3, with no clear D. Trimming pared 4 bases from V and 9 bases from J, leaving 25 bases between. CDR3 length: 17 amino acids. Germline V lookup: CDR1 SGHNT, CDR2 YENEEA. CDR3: CASSSQPPRIGGGEQFF. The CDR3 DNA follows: TGTGCCAGCAGCTCCCAACCCCCTAGAATAGGTGGCGGTGAGCAGTTCTTC.

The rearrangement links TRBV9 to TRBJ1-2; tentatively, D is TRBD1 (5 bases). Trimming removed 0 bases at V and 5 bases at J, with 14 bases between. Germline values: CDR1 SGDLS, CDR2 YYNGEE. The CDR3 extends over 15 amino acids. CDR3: CASSVGQGIWYGYTF. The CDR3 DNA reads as TGTGCCAGCAGCGTAGGCCAGGGAATTTGGTATGGCTACACCTTC.

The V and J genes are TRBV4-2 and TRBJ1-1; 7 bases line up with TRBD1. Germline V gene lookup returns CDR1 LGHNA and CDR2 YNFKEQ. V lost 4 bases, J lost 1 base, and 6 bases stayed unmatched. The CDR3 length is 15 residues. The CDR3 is CASSLQTGRNTEAFF. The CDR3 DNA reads TGTGCCAGCAGCCTCCAGACAGGGAGGAACACTGAAGCTTTCTTT.

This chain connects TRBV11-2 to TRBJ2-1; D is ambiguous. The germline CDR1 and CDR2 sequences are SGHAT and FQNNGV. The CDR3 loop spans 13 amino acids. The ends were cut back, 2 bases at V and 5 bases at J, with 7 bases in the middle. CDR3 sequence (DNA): TGTGCCAGCAGCTTAAGTAGAAACAATGAGCAGTTCTTC. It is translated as CASSLSRNNEQFF.

CDR3 protein: CASTPATGSYEQYF. The CDR3 bases are TGTGCCAGCACCCCGGCGACAGGTTCCTACGAGCAGTACTTC. The genes are TRBV7-2 and TRBJ2-7, with D perhaps TRBD1 (6 bases). The V gene's germline CDR1 is SGHTA and CDR2 FQGNSA. CDR3 length: 14 amino acids. Trimming stripped 7 bases from V and 1 base from J, with 14 bases between.

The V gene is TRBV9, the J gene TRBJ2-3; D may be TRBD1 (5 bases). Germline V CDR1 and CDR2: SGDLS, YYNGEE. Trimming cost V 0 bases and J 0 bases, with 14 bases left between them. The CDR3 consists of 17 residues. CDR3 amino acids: CASSVVPGAVSTDTQYF. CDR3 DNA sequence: TGTGCCAGCAGCGTAGTACCTGGGGCCGTGAGCACAGATACGCAGTATTTT.

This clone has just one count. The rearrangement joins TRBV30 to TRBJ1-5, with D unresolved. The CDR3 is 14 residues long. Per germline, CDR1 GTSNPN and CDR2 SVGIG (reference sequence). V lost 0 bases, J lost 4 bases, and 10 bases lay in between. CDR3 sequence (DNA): TGTGCCTGGAGTGTATCGTGGGGAAATCAGCCCCAGCATTTT. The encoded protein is CAWSVSWGNQPQHF.

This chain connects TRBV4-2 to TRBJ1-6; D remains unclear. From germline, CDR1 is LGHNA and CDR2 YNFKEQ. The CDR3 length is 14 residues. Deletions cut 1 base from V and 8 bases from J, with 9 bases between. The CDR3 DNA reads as TGTGCCAGCAGCCAAGTTTCGGTGGATTCACCCCTCCACTTT. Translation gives CASSQVSVDSPLHF.

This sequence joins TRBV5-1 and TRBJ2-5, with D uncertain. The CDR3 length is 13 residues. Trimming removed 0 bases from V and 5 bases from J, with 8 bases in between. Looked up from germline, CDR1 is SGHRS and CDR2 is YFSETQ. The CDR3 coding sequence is TGCGCCAGCAGCTTGGCCATGGGGGAGACCCAGTACTTC. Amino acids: CASSLAMGETQYF.

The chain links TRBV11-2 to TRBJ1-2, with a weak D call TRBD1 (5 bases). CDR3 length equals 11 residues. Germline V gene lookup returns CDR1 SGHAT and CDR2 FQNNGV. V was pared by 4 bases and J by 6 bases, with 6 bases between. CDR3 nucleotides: TGTGCCAGCAGCTGGGGGGATGGCTACACCTTC. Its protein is CASSWGDGYTF. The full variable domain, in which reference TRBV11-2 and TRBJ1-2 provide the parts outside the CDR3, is EAGVAQSPRYKIIEKRQSVAFWCNPISGHATLYWYQQILGQGPKLLIQFQNNGVVDDSQLPKDRFSAERLKGVDSTLKIQPAKLEDSAVYLCASSWGDGYTFGSGTRLTVV.

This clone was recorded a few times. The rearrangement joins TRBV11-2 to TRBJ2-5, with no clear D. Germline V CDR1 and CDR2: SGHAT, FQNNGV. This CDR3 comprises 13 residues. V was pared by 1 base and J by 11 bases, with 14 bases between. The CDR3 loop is CASSLAPEAPQYF. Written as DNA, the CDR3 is TGTGCCAGCAGCTTAGCGCCGGAAGCCCCACAGTACTTC.

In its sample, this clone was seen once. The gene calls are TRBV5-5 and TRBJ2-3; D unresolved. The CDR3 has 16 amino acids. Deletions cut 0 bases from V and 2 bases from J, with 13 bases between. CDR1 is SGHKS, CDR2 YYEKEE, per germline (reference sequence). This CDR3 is CASSLEGRTYTDTQYF. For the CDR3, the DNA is TGTGCCAGCAGCTTGGAAGGCAGAACCTACACAGATACGCAGTATTTT. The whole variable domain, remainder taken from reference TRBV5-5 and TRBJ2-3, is DAGVTQSPTHLIKTRGQQVTLRCSPISGHKSVSWYQQVLGQGPQFIFQYYEKEERGRGNFPDRFSARQFPNYSSELNVNALLLGDSALYLCASSLEGRTYTDTQYFGPGTRLTVL.

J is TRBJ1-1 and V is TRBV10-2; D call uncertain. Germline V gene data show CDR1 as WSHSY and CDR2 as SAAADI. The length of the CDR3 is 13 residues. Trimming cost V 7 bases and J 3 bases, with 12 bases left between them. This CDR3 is CASMTRRDTEAFF. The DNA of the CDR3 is TGCGCCAGCATGACCAGGAGGGACACTGAAGCTTTCTTT.